What follows is one T cell receptor (beta chain) and its context. Treatment meaning: preoperative locoregional IRX-2 cytokine immunotherapy. Samples came from a phase Ib trial of preoperative locoregional IRX-2 cytokine immunotherapy. Trimming removed 4 bases at V and 7 bases at J, with 16 bases between. The germline CDR1 and CDR2 sequences are GTSNPN and SVGIG (reference sequence). This CDR3 contains 14 residues. Clones were read by immunoSEQ multiplex PCR, and TCRdb kept only the in-frame ones, dropping some. Of tens of thousands of clones in the sample, 70% to 85% were seen once. The data were obtained in a study of preoperative IRX-2 immunotherapy in early breast cancer.

J is TRBJ1-4 and V is TRBV30, with D perhaps TRBD1 (5 bases). This sequence was found in a human donor with breast cancer. The biological material was taken from a patient treated with IRX-2 immunotherapy. The chain's CDR3 is CAWMGYSGGEKLFF. CDR3 nucleotide sequence: TGTGCCTGGATGGGTTATAGTGGGGGTGAAAAACTGTTTTTT.